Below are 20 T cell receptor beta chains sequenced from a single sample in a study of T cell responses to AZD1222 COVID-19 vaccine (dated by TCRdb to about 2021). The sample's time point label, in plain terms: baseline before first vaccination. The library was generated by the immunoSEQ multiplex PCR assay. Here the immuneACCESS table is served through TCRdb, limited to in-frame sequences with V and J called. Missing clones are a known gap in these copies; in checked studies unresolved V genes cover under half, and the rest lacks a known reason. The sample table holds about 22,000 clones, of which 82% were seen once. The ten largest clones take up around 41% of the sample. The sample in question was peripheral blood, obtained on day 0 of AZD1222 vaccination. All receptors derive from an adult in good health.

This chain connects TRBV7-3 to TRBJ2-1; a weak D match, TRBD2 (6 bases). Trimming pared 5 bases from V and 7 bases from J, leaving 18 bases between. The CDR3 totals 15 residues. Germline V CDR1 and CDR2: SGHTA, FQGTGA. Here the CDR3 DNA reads TGTGCCAGCAGCCCCTTTGGAGGGAGTGGGAATGAGCAGTTCTTC. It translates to CASSPFGGSGNEQFF.

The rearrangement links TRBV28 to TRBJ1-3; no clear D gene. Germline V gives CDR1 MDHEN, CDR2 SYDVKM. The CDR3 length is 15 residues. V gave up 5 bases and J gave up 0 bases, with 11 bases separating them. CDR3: CASSTPQYSGNTIYF. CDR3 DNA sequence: TGTGCCAGCAGTACCCCACAGTACTCTGGAAACACCATATATTTT.

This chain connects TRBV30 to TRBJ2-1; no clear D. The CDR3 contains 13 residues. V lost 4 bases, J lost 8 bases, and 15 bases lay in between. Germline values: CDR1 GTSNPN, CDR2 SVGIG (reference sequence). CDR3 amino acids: CAWTMSSFHEQFF. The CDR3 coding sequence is TGTGCCTGGACGATGTCCTCCTTTCATGAGCAGTTCTTC.

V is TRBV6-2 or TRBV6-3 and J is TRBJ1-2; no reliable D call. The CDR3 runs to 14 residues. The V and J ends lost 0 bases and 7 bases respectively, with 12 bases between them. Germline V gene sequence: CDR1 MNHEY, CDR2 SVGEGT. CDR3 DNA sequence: TGTGCCAGCAGTTACTCGTTTGGAGGGAGTGGCTACACCTTC. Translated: CASSYSFGGSGYTF.

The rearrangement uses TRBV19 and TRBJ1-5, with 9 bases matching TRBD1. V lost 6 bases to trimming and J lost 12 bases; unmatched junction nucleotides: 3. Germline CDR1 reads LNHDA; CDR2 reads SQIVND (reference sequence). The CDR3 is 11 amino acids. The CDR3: CASSNRGLQHF. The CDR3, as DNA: TGTGCCAGTAGCAACAGGGGGCTCCAGCATTTT.

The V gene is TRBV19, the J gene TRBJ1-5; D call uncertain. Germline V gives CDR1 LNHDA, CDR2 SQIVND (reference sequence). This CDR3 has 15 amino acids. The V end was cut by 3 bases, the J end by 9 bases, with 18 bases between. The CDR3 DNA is TGTGCCAGTAGTATCCAGGACGGCGGACCCGGGCCCCAGCATTTT. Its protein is CASSIQDGGPGPQHF. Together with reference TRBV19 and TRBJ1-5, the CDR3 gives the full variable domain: DGGITQSPKYLFRKEGQNVTLSCEQNLNHDAMYWYRQDPGQGLRLIYYSQIVNDFQKGDIAEGYSVSREKKESFPLTVTSAQKNPTAFYLCASSIQDGGPGPQHFGDGTRLSIL.

In DNA form, the CDR3 reads TGTGCCAGTAGTCACAGGAAAGATCAGCCCCAGCATTTT. It is translated as CASSHRKDQPQHF. The chain links TRBV19 to TRBJ1-5, with a weak D call TRBD1 (5 bases). Trimming stripped 5 bases from V and 5 bases from J, with 10 bases between. The CDR3 sequence is 13 residues long. The germline CDR1 and CDR2 sequences are LNHDA and SQIVND (reference sequence).

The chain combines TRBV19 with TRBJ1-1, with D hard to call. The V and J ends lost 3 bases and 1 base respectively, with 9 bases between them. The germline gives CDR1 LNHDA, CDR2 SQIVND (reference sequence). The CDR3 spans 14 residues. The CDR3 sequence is CASSISETNTEAFF. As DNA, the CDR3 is TGTGCCAGTAGTATTAGCGAGACGAACACTGAAGCTTTCTTT.

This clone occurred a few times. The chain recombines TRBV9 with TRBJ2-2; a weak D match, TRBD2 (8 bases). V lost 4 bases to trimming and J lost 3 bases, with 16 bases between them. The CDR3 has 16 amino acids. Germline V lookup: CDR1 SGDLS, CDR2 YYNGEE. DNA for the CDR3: TGTGCCAGCAGCTCCCGCGGGGGGACAGACACCGGGGAGCTGTTTTTT. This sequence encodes CASSSRGGTDTGELFF.

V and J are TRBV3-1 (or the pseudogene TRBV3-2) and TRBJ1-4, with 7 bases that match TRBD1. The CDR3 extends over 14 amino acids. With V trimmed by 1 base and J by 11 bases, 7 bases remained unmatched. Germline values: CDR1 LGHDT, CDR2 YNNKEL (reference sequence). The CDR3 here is CASSQGLGQWKLFF. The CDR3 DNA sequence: TGTGCCAGCAGCCAAGGCCTGGGACAGTGGAAACTGTTTTTT.

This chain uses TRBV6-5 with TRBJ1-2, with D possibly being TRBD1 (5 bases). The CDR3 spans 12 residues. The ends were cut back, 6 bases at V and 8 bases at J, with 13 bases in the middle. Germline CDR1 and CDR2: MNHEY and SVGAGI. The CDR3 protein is CASSDSTKGYTF. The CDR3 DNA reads TGTGCCAGCAGCGACAGCACGAAGGGCTACACCTTC.

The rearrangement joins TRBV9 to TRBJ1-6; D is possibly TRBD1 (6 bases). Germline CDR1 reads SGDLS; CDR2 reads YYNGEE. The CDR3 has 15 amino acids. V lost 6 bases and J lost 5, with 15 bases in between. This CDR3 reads CASTKGGAHNSPLHF. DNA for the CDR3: TGTGCCAGCACTAAGGGGGGCGCCCATAATTCACCCCTCCACTTT.

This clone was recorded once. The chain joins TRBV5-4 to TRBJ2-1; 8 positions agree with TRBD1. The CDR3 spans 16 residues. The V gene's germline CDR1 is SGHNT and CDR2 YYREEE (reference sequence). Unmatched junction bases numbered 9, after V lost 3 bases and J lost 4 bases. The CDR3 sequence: CASSSSGTGAYNEQFF. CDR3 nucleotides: TGTGCCAGCAGCTCCTCCGGGACAGGAGCTTACAATGAGCAGTTCTTC.

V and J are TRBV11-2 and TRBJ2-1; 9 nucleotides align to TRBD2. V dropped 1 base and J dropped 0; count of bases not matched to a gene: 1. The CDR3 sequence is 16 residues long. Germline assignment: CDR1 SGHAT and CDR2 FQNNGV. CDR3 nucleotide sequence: TGTGCCAGCAGCTTAGGTAGCGGGGGCTCCTACAATGAGCAGTTCTTC. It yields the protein CASSLGSGGSYNEQFF.

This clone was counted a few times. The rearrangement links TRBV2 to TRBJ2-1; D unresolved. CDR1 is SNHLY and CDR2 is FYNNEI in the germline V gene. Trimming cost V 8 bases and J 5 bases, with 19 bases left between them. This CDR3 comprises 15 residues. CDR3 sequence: CASGPTRVGDNEQFF. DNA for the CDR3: TGTGCCAGCGGGCCCACCCGCGTTGGGGACAATGAGCAGTTCTTC.

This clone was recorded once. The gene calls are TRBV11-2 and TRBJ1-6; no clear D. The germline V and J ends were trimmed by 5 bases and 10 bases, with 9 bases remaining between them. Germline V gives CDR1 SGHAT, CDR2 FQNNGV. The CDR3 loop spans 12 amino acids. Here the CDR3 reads CASSHKDSPLHF. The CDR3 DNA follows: TGTGCCAGCAGCCACAAAGACTCACCCCTCCACTTT.

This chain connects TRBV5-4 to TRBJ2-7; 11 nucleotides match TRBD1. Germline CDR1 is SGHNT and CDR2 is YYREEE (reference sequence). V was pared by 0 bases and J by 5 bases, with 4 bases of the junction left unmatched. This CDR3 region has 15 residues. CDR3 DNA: TGTGCCAGCAGCTTGGGAAGGACAGGGGGCCACGAGCAGTACTTC. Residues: CASSLGRTGGHEQYF.

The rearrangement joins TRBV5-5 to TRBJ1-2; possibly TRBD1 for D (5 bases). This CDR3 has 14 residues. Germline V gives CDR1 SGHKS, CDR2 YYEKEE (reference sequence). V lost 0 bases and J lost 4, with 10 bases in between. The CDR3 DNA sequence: TGTGCCAGCAGCTTGGGAGGGGATGTCTATGGCTACACCTTC. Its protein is CASSLGGDVYGYTF.

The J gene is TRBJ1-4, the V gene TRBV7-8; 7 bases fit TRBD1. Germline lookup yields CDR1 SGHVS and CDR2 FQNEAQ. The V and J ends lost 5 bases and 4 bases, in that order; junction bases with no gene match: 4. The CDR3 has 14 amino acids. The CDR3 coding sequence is TGTGCCAGCAGCGCGGGACAGTTTAATGAAAAACTGTTTTTT. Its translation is CASSAGQFNEKLFF.

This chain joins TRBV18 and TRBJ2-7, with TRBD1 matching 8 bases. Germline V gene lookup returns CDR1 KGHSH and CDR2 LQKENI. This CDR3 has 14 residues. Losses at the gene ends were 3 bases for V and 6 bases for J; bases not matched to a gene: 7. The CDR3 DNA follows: TGTGCCAGCTCACCCCCAGGGGGCGTAGGCGAGCAGTACTTC. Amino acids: CASSPPGGVGEQYF.